The present TCR beta chain was sequenced within a study of T-cell reconstitution after alpha-beta-depleted transplantation in children. This clonotype was counted between two and nine times. Its cognate antigen is unknown. Findings of the study overall: Diversity of TCRbeta at day 60 was high in some patients, arising from surviving recipient T cells and thymic progenitors.

Unique molecular identifiers were built into the TCRbeta library. TCRdb passed the PCR reads through MiXCR, listing each CDR3 protein once. The sample lists 600,000 to 800,000 distinct CDR3 sequences, under 15% occurring once. V was pared by 0 bases and J by 0 bases, with 5 bases of the junction left unmatched. Germline V lookup: CDR1 SGHRS, CDR2 YFSETQ. The CDR3 covers 18 residues. The sample was PBMCs, taken before TCRalphabeta/CD19-depleted stem cell transplant. The origin of this receptor is a girl aged 2 to 10 with congenital amegakaryocytic thrombocytopenia, due to receive a stem cell transplant. V gene TRBV5-1 combines with J gene TRBJ2-1; TRBD2 agrees at 11 bases. This CDR3 reads CASSLGRLAGSSYNEQFF. The CDR3 region has the DNA TGCGCCAGCAGCTTGGGACGACTAGCGGGAAGCTCCTACAATGAGCAGTTCTTC. Looking up the rest from reference TRBV5-1 and TRBJ2-1 gives the full variable domain: KAGVTQTPRYLIKTRGQQVTLSCSPISGHRSVSWYQQTPGQGLQFLFEYFSETQRNKGNFPGRFSGRQFSNSRSEMNVSTLELGDSALYLCASSLGRLAGSSYNEQFFGPGTRLTVL.